Listed below are T cell receptor beta chains from one sample, sequenced in a study of shared clonotypes between healthy human individuals. Repertoires were generated with immunoSEQ multiplex PCR, while TCRdb's copy carries only in-frame clones and drops some. The table includes just over 95,000 clones, roughly two thirds detected once. The sample consisted of memory CD8+ T cells sorted from blood. These receptors originate from a man aged 30-40 years in good health. The CDR3 runs from the conserved cysteine through the conserved F or W. The order of the fields is J gene, clone size, V gene, D gene, CDR3 protein, CDR3 DNA. D genes are given only for firm matches. Where a row states a size, it is once, few, many or the class of an expanded clone; other rows omit it.

j_gene: TRBJ2-2; abundance: NA; v_gene: TRBV6-4; d_gene: TRBD2; CDR3aa: CASSELAGGSTHTGELFF; CDR3nt: TGTGCCAGCAGTGAACTAGCGGGAGGTTCCACCCATACCGGGGAGCTGTTTTTT
j_gene: TRBJ2-1; abundance: NA; v_gene: TRBV27; d_gene: NA; CDR3aa: CASCLTGSSYNEQFF; CDR3nt: TGTGCCAGCTGCTTGACAGGAAGCTCCTACAATGAGCAGTTCTTC
j_gene: TRBJ2-1; abundance: NA; v_gene: TRBV28; d_gene: NA; CDR3aa: CASSQLEFTGSSYNEQFF; CDR3nt: TGTGCCAGCAGCCAACTGGAGTTTACGGGGAGCTCCTACAATGAGCAGTTCTTC
j_gene: TRBJ2-2; abundance: NA; v_gene: TRBV28; d_gene: TRBD2; CDR3aa: CASYSGTNTGELFF; CDR3nt: TGTGCCAGCTATAGCGGGACGAACACCGGGGAGCTGTTTTTT
j_gene: TRBJ1-2; abundance: NA; v_gene: TRBV27; d_gene: TRBD1; CDR3aa: CASSPRQGYGYTF; CDR3nt: TGTGCCAGCAGTCCCAGACAGGGTTATGGCTACACCTTC
j_gene: TRBJ2-4; abundance: NA; v_gene: TRBV5-1; d_gene: NA; CDR3aa: CASSPVTGNIAKNIQYF; CDR3nt: TGCGCCAGCAGCCCTGTTACAGGGAACATAGCCAAAAACATTCAGTACTTC
j_gene: TRBJ2-7; abundance: once; v_gene: TRBV27; d_gene: TRBD2; CDR3aa: CASSSASGSGSYEQYF; CDR3nt: TGTGCCAGCAGTTCCGCAAGCGGGAGTGGCTCCTACGAGCAGTACTTC
j_gene: TRBJ1-1; abundance: few; v_gene: TRBV4-3; d_gene: NA; CDR3aa: CASSQDSGEWTEAFF; CDR3nt: TGCGCCAGCAGCCAAGATTCGGGGGAGTGGACTGAAGCTTTCTTT
j_gene: TRBJ2-5; abundance: many; v_gene: TRBV27; d_gene: TRBD2; CDR3aa: CASSTSGTTGETQYF; CDR3nt: TGTGCCAGCAGTACTAGCGGGACGACTGGGGAGACCCAGTACTTC
j_gene: TRBJ2-3; abundance: NA; v_gene: TRBV27; d_gene: TRBD1; CDR3aa: CASSSSGGVDTQYF; CDR3nt: TGTGCCAGCAGTTCTTCAGGGGGCGTAGATACGCAGTATTTT
j_gene: TRBJ2-1; abundance: NA; v_gene: TRBV5-5; d_gene: NA; CDR3aa: CASSSRSYNEQFF; CDR3nt: TGTGCCAGCAGCTCCCGCTCCTACAATGAGCAGTTCTTC
j_gene: TRBJ2-3; abundance: few; v_gene: TRBV6-5; d_gene: NA; CDR3aa: CASRPHVSYTDTQYF; CDR3nt: TGTGCCAGCAGGCCACACGTATCCTACACAGATACGCAGTATTTT
j_gene: TRBJ2-3; abundance: once; v_gene: TRBV6-4; d_gene: NA; CDR3aa: CASSIPPDTGGTQYF; CDR3nt: TGTGCCAGCAGCATCCCGCCAGATACTGGTGGGACGCAGTATTTT
j_gene: TRBJ2-3; abundance: NA; v_gene: TRBV29-1; d_gene: NA; CDR3aa: CSVELEAGATWVDTQYF; CDR3nt: TGCAGCGTTGAGTTAGAAGCAGGGGCCACATGGGTAGATACGCAGTATTTT
j_gene: TRBJ2-7; abundance: NA; v_gene: TRBV2; d_gene: NA; CDR3aa: CASTVTGPRPYEQYF; CDR3nt: TGTGCCAGCACCGTAACAGGGCCGCGACCCTACGAGCAGTACTTC
j_gene: TRBJ2-1; abundance: few; v_gene: TRBV27; d_gene: TRBD1; CDR3aa: CASSSRQGWNEQFF; CDR3nt: TGTGCCAGCAGTTCCCGACAGGGGTGGAATGAGCAGTTCTTC
j_gene: TRBJ2-3; abundance: NA; v_gene: TRBV7-9; d_gene: TRBD2; CDR3aa: CASSSTRPASGRATDTQYF; CDR3nt: TGTGCCAGCAGCTCGACAAGACCCGCCAGCGGGAGGGCCACAGATACGCAGTATTTT
j_gene: TRBJ2-1; abundance: NA; v_gene: TRBV28; d_gene: TRBD2; CDR3aa: CASSPPGLAGYNEQFF; CDR3nt: TGTGCCAGCAGCCCACCGGGACTAGCGGGATACAATGAGCAGTTCTTC
j_gene: TRBJ2-7; abundance: NA; v_gene: TRBV7-9; d_gene: NA; CDR3aa: CASSFDGEQYF; CDR3nt: TGTGCCAGCAGCTTCGACGGCGAGCAGTACTTC
j_gene: TRBJ2-1; abundance: NA; v_gene: TRBV4-1; d_gene: NA; CDR3aa: CASSQEWQNSYNEQFF; CDR3nt: TGCGCCAGCAGCCAAGAATGGCAGAACTCCTACAATGAGCAGTTCTTC
j_gene: TRBJ1-1; abundance: NA; v_gene: TRBV9; d_gene: NA; CDR3aa: CASSVEVGTEAFF; CDR3nt: TGTGCCAGCAGCGTAGAAGTAGGCACTGAAGCTTTCTTT
j_gene: TRBJ1-1; abundance: NA; v_gene: TRBV12-2; d_gene: NA; CDR3aa: CASRPCVLGAFF; CDR3nt: TGTGCAAGTCGCCCCTGTGTTTTGGGAGCTTTCTTT
j_gene: TRBJ2-7; abundance: NA; v_gene: TRBV5-1; d_gene: NA; CDR3aa: CASSLEAGYEQYF; CDR3nt: TGCGCCAGCAGCTTGGAAGCAGGTTACGAGCAGTACTTC